Sequencing of this TCR beta chain was carried out in a study of naive and memory T cell subsets. Whole-study findings and limits: Naive and memory subsets had different power law exponents for TCR abundance.

An equimolar mix of two oligonucleotides served as the beta constant-region primer for TRBC1 and TRBC2. In TCRdb, the UMI-ligation and nested PCR reads were re-called with MiXCR into one record per CDR3 protein. This table has 81,000 or so distinct CDR3 sequences, roughly 7% appearing once. At least ten counts were recorded for this clonotype. What it binds is not known. V was pared by 3 bases and J by 1 base, with 9 bases between. The CDR3 spans 14 residues. Per germline, CDR1 MNHNY and CDR2 SVGAGI (reference sequence). The chain recombines TRBV6-6 with TRBJ1-1, with a tentative D call TRBD1 (6 bases). Sequences were obtained from central memory CD4+ T cells from blood. The receptor comes from a human donor in good health. The CDR3: CASSYGGRNTEAFF. DNA of the CDR3: TGTGCCAGCAGTTATGGGGGGCGGAACACTGAAGCTTTCTTT.